These T cell receptor beta chains were read from a single sample in a study of cytomegalovirus exposure and HLA in healthy donors. Generated by immunoSEQ multiplex PCR, the TCRdb table keeps only in-frame clones and is missing some. The sample lists approximately 79,000 clones, more than 60% seen once, with about 5.5% in the top ten. The source material was PBMCs. These receptors came from a male donor in good health and CMV-seropositive. The CDR3 runs from the conserved cysteine through the conserved F or W. The order of the fields is D gene, clone size, J gene, V gene, CDR3 protein, CDR3 DNA. A D gene is named only where the DNA matches it firmly. Only part of the rows carry a size: once, few, many, or a class if the clone is expanded.

- - TRBJ2-3 TRBV18 CASSPPRADTQYF TGTGCCAGCTCACCACCCAGGGCAGATACGCAGTATTTT
- - TRBJ1-5 TRBV19 CASSIDRGNQPQHF TGTGCCAGTAGTATAGACCGGGGGAATCAGCCCCAGCATTTT
- - TRBJ1-2 TRBV7-9 CSSSRGEGNYGYTF TGTTCCAGCAGCCGTGGGGAGGGGAACTATGGCTACACCTTC
TRBD1 many TRBJ1-5 TRBV27 CASSLTGDSNQPQHF TGTGCCAGCAGTTTAACAGGGGATAGCAATCAGCCCCAGCATTTT
- - TRBJ2-7 TRBV4-2 CASSQDPGVSHEQYF TGTGCCAGCAGCCAAGACCCGGGAGTCTCTCACGAGCAGTACTTC
TRBD2 few TRBJ2-7 TRBV4-1 CASSLSGRPWEQYF TGCGCCAGCAGCCTTAGCGGGAGGCCCTGGGAGCAGTACTTC
- - TRBJ2-2 TRBV28 CASKRGATGELFF TGTGCCAGCAAACGGGGGGCAACCGGGGAGCTGTTTTTT
- - TRBJ1-1 TRBV10-3 CAISEAQGPLNTEAFF TGTGCCATCAGTGAAGCCCAGGGGCCCCTGAACACTGAAGCTTTCTTT
TRBD1 - TRBJ2-7 TRBV7-8 CASSGGTGGGNSEQYF TGTGCCAGCAGCGGGGGGACAGGGGGAGGTAATAGCGAGCAGTACTTC
TRBD1 - TRBJ1-4 TRBV19 CASSSRDRGGEKLFF TGTGCCAGTAGTTCCAGGGACAGGGGGGGTGAAAAACTGTTTTTT
- few TRBJ2-3 TRBV4-2 CASSRGGRENTDTQYF TGTGCCAGCAGCCGAGGGGGACGGGAAAACACAGATACGCAGTATTTT
- - TRBJ1-4 TRBV7-9 CASSLSGFNEKLFF TGTGCCAGCAGCTTATCCGGTTTTAATGAAAAACTGTTTTTT
TRBD2 - TRBJ2-5 TRBV4-1 CASSQVGAGDETQYF TGCGCCAGCAGCCAAGTTGGAGCGGGGGACGAGACCCAGTACTTC
TRBD2 - TRBJ2-7 TRBV29-1 CSVEASGRSEQYF TGCAGCGTTGAAGCTAGCGGGAGGAGCGAGCAGTACTTC
TRBD1 few TRBJ2-1 TRBV6-6 CASSTRDRVTEQFF TGTGCCAGCAGTACTAGAGACAGGGTCACTGAGCAGTTCTTC
TRBD1 few TRBJ2-7 TRBV19 CASARTGGDLYEHYF TGTGCCAGTGCGAGGACAGGGGGAGACCTCTACGAGCATTACTTC
- few TRBJ1-4 TRBV5-1 CASSSLVRDEKLFF TGCGCCAGCAGCTCCTTGGTCCGAGATGAAAAACTGTTTTTT
- - TRBJ2-1 TRBV20-1 CSAREYSEQFF TGCAGTGCTAGAGAGTACAGTGAGCAGTTCTTC
- - TRBJ1-4 TRBV19 CASRQFGRGRGKLFF TGTGCCAGTAGACAATTCGGGAGGGGAAGGGGAAAACTGTTTTTT
TRBD1 - TRBJ2-6 TRBV7-2 CASSRTPGQGSSGANVLTF TGTGCCAGCAGCCGGACGCCGGGACAGGGGAGTTCCGGGGCCAACGTCCTGACTTTC
- - TRBJ1-1 TRBV27 CASSSGMNTEAFF TGTGCCAGCAGTTCGGGAATGAACACTGAAGCTTTCTTT
- - TRBJ1-2 TRBV7-2 CASSPRTSAGGYTF TGTGCCAGCAGCCCAAGGACTTCCGCCGGGGGCTACACCTTC
- - TRBJ1-1 TRBV7-9 CASSLAMREAFF TGTGCCAGCAGCTTAGCGATGAGGGAAGCTTTCTTT
TRBD1 - TRBJ1-1 TRBV7-2 CASSTRTGRAEAFF TGTGCCAGCAGCACAAGGACAGGGAGGGCTGAAGCTTTCTTT
- - TRBJ2-7 TRBV6-5 CASRAPSRGYEQYF TGTGCCAGCAGAGCTCCCTCAAGGGGCTACGAGCAGTACTTC
TRBD2 once TRBJ2-3 TRBV19 CASSPHGTSGKDTQYF TGTGCCAGTAGCCCTCACGGGACTAGCGGAAAAGATACGCAGTATTTT
- - TRBJ2-6 TRBV27 CASSPVSTDYRGANVLTF TGTGCCAGCAGCCCCGTCAGTACGGACTACCGTGGGGCCAACGTCCTGACTTTC
- - TRBJ1-2 TRBV28 CASARQGSGYTF TGTGCCAGCGCGAGGCAGGGAAGTGGCTACACCTTC
- - TRBJ1-5 TRBV6-1 CASSEVLGSQPQHF TGTGCCAGCAGTGAAGTTCTGGGGAGCCAGCCCCAGCATTTT
TRBD1 - TRBJ1-2 TRBV28 CASRSPGQGNYGYTF TGTGCCAGTCGATCCCCGGGACAGGGAAACTATGGCTACACCTTC
- - TRBJ1-4 TRBV28 CASSLSDGIADVF TGTGCCAGCAGTTTATCTGATGGCATTGCTGATGTTTTT
- once TRBJ2-7 TRBV15 CATSRVRTVASYEQYF TGTGCCACCAGCAGAGTTAGGACAGTGGCCTCCTACGAGCAGTACTTC
- once TRBJ1-4 TRBV5-1 CASSSGGDEKLFF TGCGCCAGCAGCTCGGGGGGAGATGAAAAACTGTTTTTT
TRBD2 - TRBJ2-3 TRBV29-1 CSALRGGDTQYF TGCAGCGCCCTGCGGGGAGGGGATACGCAGTATTTT
TRBD1 - TRBJ2-2 TRBV5-1 CASSSRDRASGELFF TGCGCCAGCAGCTCACGGGACAGGGCATCCGGGGAGCTGTTTTTT
- - TRBJ2-3 TRBV5-1 CASSLLLGGGRGPDTQYF TGCGCCAGCAGCTTGCTTTTAGGCGGAGGAAGAGGCCCAGATACGCAGTATTTT
TRBD1 - TRBJ1-4 TRBV6-1 CASSTDRNNEKLFF TGTGCCAGCAGCACGGACAGGAATAATGAAAAACTGTTTTTT
- few TRBJ1-5 TRBV5-6 CASSRTLSNQPQHF TGTGCCAGCAGCCGGACATTGAGCAATCAGCCCCAGCATTTT
- few TRBJ1-1 TRBV5-1 CASSTGYPQGEAFF TGCGCCAGCAGCACCGGATACCCGCAGGGTGAAGCTTTCTTT
TRBD1 - TRBJ1-2 TRBV19 CASSVHPDRGRRGYTF TGTGCCAGTAGTGTACACCCAGACAGGGGGCGTCGTGGCTACACCTTC
- - TRBJ1-1 TRBV7-3 CASSLTGRTEAFF TGTGCCAGCAGCTTAACGGGGCGGACTGAAGCTTTCTTT
- - TRBJ1-2 TRBV9 CASSPGGENYGYTF TGTGCCAGCTCTCCGGGGGGGGAAAACTATGGCTACACCTTC
TRBD2 - TRBJ2-7 TRBV5-5 CASSFTNSGGAGWYF TGTGCCAGCAGCTTTACTAATAGCGGGGGGGCCGGGTGGTACTTC
TRBD2 - TRBJ2-7 TRBV7-2 CASSRTSGTYEQYF TGTGCCAGCAGCAGGACTAGCGGGACCTACGAGCAGTACTTC
TRBD1 - TRBJ1-4 TRBV28 CASRPGTGDKKLFF TGTGCCAGCAGGCCCGGGACAGGGGACAAAAAACTGTTTTTT
- - TRBJ2-7 TRBV11-2 CASSHPWGRGYYEQYF TGTGCCAGCAGCCATCCATGGGGCAGGGGTTACTACGAGCAGTACTTC